This T cell receptor (beta chain) comes out of a study of T cells of healthy individuals. In TCRdb, the 5' RACE reads were re-called with MiXCR into one record per CDR3 protein. The table lists around 63,000 distinct CDR3 sequences, roughly 16% of them singletons. CDR3 length: 14 residues. The germline CDR1 and CDR2 sequences are SQVTM and ANQGSEA. Trimming left V 2 bases short and J 4 bases short, with 12 bases between. This clonotype came up a few times. The gene calls are TRBV29-1 and TRBJ1-3, with no clear D. This clonotype was obtained from a human donor in good health. The CDR3 loop reads CSVETRFGGNTIYF. CDR3 DNA sequence: TGCAGCGTTGAAACTAGGTTCGGAGGAAACACCATATATTTT.